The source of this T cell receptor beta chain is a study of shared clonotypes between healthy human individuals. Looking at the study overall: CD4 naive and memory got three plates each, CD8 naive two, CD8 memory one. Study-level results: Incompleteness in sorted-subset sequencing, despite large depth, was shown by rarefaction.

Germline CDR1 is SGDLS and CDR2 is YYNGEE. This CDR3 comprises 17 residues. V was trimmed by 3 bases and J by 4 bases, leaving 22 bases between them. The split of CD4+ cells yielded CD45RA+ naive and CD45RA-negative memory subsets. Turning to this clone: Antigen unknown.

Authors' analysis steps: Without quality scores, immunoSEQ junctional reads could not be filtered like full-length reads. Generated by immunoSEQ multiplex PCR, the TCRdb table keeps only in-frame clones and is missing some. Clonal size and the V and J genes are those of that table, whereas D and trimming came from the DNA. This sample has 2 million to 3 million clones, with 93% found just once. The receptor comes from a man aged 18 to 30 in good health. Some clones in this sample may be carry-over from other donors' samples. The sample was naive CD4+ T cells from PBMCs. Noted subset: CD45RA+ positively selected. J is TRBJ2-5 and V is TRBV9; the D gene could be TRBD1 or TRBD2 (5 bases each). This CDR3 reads CASSGLEGTQIGETQYF. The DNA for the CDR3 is TGTGCCAGCAGCGGCCTTGAGGGGACCCAAATTGGAGAGACCCAGTACTTC. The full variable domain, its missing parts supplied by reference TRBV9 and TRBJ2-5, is DSGVTQTPKHLITATGQRVTLRCSPRSGDLSVYWYQQSLDQGLQFLIQYYNGEERAKGNILERFSAQQFPDLHSELNLSSLELGDSALYFCASSGLEGTQIGETQYFGPGTRLLVL.